A selection of T cell receptor beta chains follows, all from one sample in a study of shared clonotypes between healthy human individuals. Measured with immunoSEQ multiplex PCR; TCRdb has only the in-frame clones, and not every one. The sample has around 700,000 clones; approximately 79% are singletons. Sample: memory CD4+ T cells sorted from blood. These receptors all come from a woman aged 25 to 45 in good health. Both conserved end residues are part of each CDR3. The D gene is left open where the match is weak. Only part of the rows carry a size: once, few, many, or a class if the clone is expanded.

abundance: few; d_gene: -; v_gene: TRBV11-1; j_gene: TRBJ2-7; CDR3nt: TGTGCCAGCAGCCGAGACTCAAGCGGGTACAGCTCCTACGAGCAGTACTTC; CDR3aa: CASSRDSSGYSSYEQYF
abundance: many; d_gene: TRBD2; v_gene: TRBV9; j_gene: TRBJ2-1; CDR3nt: TGTGCCAGCAGCGCTAGCGGGACCTACAATGAGCAGTTCTTC; CDR3aa: CASSASGTYNEQFF
abundance: few; d_gene: -; v_gene: TRBV7-7; j_gene: TRBJ2-5; CDR3nt: TGTGCCAGCAGCCCACGGGGAGTGAGAGAGACCCAGTACTTC; CDR3aa: CASSPRGVRETQYF
abundance: -; d_gene: -; v_gene: TRBV7-2; j_gene: TRBJ2-5; CDR3nt: TGTGCCAGCAGCCCCAGCCCCCAAGAGACCCAGTACTTC; CDR3aa: CASSPSPQETQYF
abundance: -; d_gene: TRBD2; v_gene: TRBV4-1; j_gene: TRBJ2-3; CDR3nt: TGCGCCAGCAGCCAGCCTAGCGGGCCAATCCATCCTAGCACAGATACGCAGTATTTT; CDR3aa: CASSQPSGPIHPSTDTQYF
abundance: -; d_gene: TRBD1; v_gene: TRBV7-2; j_gene: TRBJ1-2; CDR3nt: TGTGCCAGCAGCTTCCCCCTCAACGGACAGGCTCGGGGAGGCTACACCTTC; CDR3aa: CASSFPLNGQARGGYTF
abundance: -; d_gene: TRBD2; v_gene: TRBV5-1; j_gene: TRBJ2-1; CDR3nt: TGCGCCAGCAGCTTGTCGGTTCGGGAGGGACGGAATGAGCAGTTCTTC; CDR3aa: CASSLSVREGRNEQFF
abundance: -; d_gene: -; v_gene: TRBV7-9; j_gene: TRBJ1-4; CDR3nt: TGTGCCAGCAGCTCAGGAGGATCGGCTAATGAAAAACTGTTTTTT; CDR3aa: CASSSGGSANEKLFF
abundance: -; d_gene: TRBD2; v_gene: TRBV6-4; j_gene: TRBJ2-1; CDR3nt: TGTGCCAGCAGTGCAATAGCGGGAGCTGCCTATGAGCAGTTCTTC; CDR3aa: CASSAIAGAAYEQFF
abundance: -; d_gene: -; v_gene: TRBV5-1; j_gene: TRBJ2-3; CDR3nt: TGCGCCAGCAGCCCGTCTAGCTTCGGCACAGATACGCAGTATTTT; CDR3aa: CASSPSSFGTDTQYF
abundance: -; d_gene: TRBD2; v_gene: TRBV11-2; j_gene: TRBJ2-4; CDR3nt: TGTGCCAGCAGCTCTAGACTAGCGGCAAGTAACATTCAGTACTTC; CDR3aa: CASSSRLAASNIQYF
abundance: -; d_gene: -; v_gene: TRBV11-2; j_gene: TRBJ2-7; CDR3nt: TGTGCCAGCAGCCCCACTCAGGGCGGGGTTTCCTACGAGCAGTACTTC; CDR3aa: CASSPTQGGVSYEQYF
abundance: -; d_gene: TRBD1; v_gene: TRBV7-8; j_gene: TRBJ1-5; CDR3nt: TGTGCCAGCAGCTTAGCGAGGACAGGGAATCAGCCCCAGCATTTT; CDR3aa: CASSLARTGNQPQHF
abundance: few; d_gene: -; v_gene: TRBV2; j_gene: TRBJ2-6; CDR3nt: TGTGCCAGCACGACTGGGGGGATCTCTGGGGCCAACGTCCTGACTTTC; CDR3aa: CASTTGGISGANVLTF
abundance: few; d_gene: -; v_gene: TRBV6-1; j_gene: TRBJ1-5; CDR3nt: TGTGCCAGCAGTGAAGCAGATAAGCCCCAGCATTTT; CDR3aa: CASSEADKPQHF
abundance: -; d_gene: -; v_gene: TRBV6-5; j_gene: TRBJ2-3; CDR3nt: TGTGCCAGCAGTTACTATGGGCGGGGCACAGATACGCAGTATTTT; CDR3aa: CASSYYGRGTDTQYF
abundance: once; d_gene: -; v_gene: TRBV4-2; j_gene: TRBJ2-7; CDR3nt: TGTGCCAGCAGCCAAGAACGGGGCGCCTACGAGCAGTACTTC; CDR3aa: CASSQERGAYEQYF
abundance: -; d_gene: -; v_gene: TRBV30; j_gene: TRBJ2-7; CDR3nt: TGTGCCTGGGGAAAGTTCACCGATGGTCGTTACGAGCAGTACTTC; CDR3aa: CAWGKFTDGRYEQYF
abundance: -; d_gene: -; v_gene: TRBV6-1; j_gene: TRBJ2-3; CDR3nt: TGTGCCAGCTCTAAGGGCCTCACAGATACGCAGTATTTT; CDR3aa: CASSKGLTDTQYF
abundance: -; d_gene: -; v_gene: TRBV5-1; j_gene: TRBJ1-5; CDR3nt: TGCGCCAGCAGCCCCACTGGAGATAATCAGCCCCAGCATTTT; CDR3aa: CASSPTGDNQPQHF
abundance: -; d_gene: TRBD2; v_gene: TRBV2; j_gene: TRBJ2-7; CDR3nt: TGTGCCAGCAGTCCAGGACTAGACTATCTGAGCGAGCAGTACTTC; CDR3aa: CASSPGLDYLSEQYF
abundance: once; d_gene: TRBD1; v_gene: TRBV5-1; j_gene: TRBJ2-7; CDR3nt: TGCGCCAGCAGCTTACAGGGGGCATCCTACGAGCAGTACTTC; CDR3aa: CASSLQGASYEQYF
abundance: -; d_gene: TRBD2; v_gene: TRBV2; j_gene: TRBJ2-5; CDR3nt: TGTGCCAGCAGTGAGGGAGGGAGGACCCAGTACTTC; CDR3aa: CASSEGGRTQYF
abundance: -; d_gene: -; v_gene: TRBV29-1; j_gene: TRBJ1-3; CDR3nt: TGCAGCGTTGGTGTCGTGGGAAACACCATATATTTT; CDR3aa: CSVGVVGNTIYF
abundance: many; d_gene: -; v_gene: TRBV7-2; j_gene: TRBJ1-1; CDR3nt: TGTGCCAGCAGCCCGCCAAGGTCAATGGCGAACACTGAAGCTTTCTTT; CDR3aa: CASSPPRSMANTEAFF
abundance: -; d_gene: TRBD1; v_gene: TRBV18; j_gene: TRBJ1-2; CDR3nt: TGTGCCAGCTCACCCCAGACAGGGATCTATGGCTACACCTTC; CDR3aa: CASSPQTGIYGYTF
abundance: few; d_gene: -; v_gene: TRBV6-1; j_gene: TRBJ1-5; CDR3nt: TGTGCCAGCAGTGACACGGGGTCGTATAGCAATCAGCCCCAGCATTTT; CDR3aa: CASSDTGSYSNQPQHF
abundance: -; d_gene: -; v_gene: TRBV5-1; j_gene: TRBJ2-1; CDR3nt: TGCGCCAGCAGCTTGGATACTTCCTCCTACAATGAGCAGTTCTTC; CDR3aa: CASSLDTSSYNEQFF
abundance: -; d_gene: -; v_gene: TRBV7-8; j_gene: TRBJ1-5; CDR3nt: TGTGCCAGCAGCCCCTGGGGCCAGCCCCAGCATTTT; CDR3aa: CASSPWGQPQHF
abundance: once; d_gene: -; v_gene: TRBV5-1; j_gene: TRBJ2-3; CDR3nt: TGCGCCAGCAGCACCGGGACTGCCGGAGATACGCAGTATTTT; CDR3aa: CASSTGTAGDTQYF
abundance: -; d_gene: -; v_gene: TRBV11-3; j_gene: TRBJ1-1; CDR3nt: TGTGCCAGCAGCTTAGGAGGGGACACTGAAGCTTTCTTT; CDR3aa: CASSLGGDTEAFF
abundance: -; d_gene: -; v_gene: TRBV19; j_gene: TRBJ1-5; CDR3nt: TGTGCCAGTACCTCCGTGGCCAATCAGCCCCAGCATTTT; CDR3aa: CASTSVANQPQHF
abundance: -; d_gene: -; v_gene: TRBV10-2; j_gene: TRBJ2-5; CDR3nt: TGCGCCAGCAGTGAGCCAGGGATGGGGGAGACCCAGTACTTC; CDR3aa: CASSEPGMGETQYF
abundance: once; d_gene: -; v_gene: TRBV6-6; j_gene: TRBJ1-4; CDR3nt: TGTGCCAGCAGTTACTCCGAAAAACTGTTTTTT; CDR3aa: CASSYSEKLFF